These T cell receptor beta chains were read from a single sample in a study of blood T cell repertoires in COVID-19. Only in-frame clones appear in the TCRdb table, and some are missing; sequencing was by immunoSEQ multiplex PCR. The top ten hold approximately 0.81% of the sample, which has approximately 110,000 clones, about 86% seen once. Sequences were obtained from peripheral blood. These receptors all stem from a woman aged 45-65 years with active or convalescent COVID-19. Both conserved end residues are part of each CDR3. The D gene is left open where the match is weak. Size values are once, few and many counts, or a class for expanded clones, and some rows have none.

v_gene	abundance	d_gene	j_gene	CDR3aa	CDR3nt
TRBV30	.	.	TRBJ1-2	CAWSVVHSYGYTF	TGTGCCTGGAGTGTGGTCCACTCCTATGGCTACACCTTC
TRBV7-6	.	TRBD2	TRBJ2-1	CASSHGQGGLAGTDEQFF	TGTGCCAGCAGCCACGGACAGGGAGGACTAGCGGGAACCGATGAGCAGTTCTTC
TRBV7-2	once	.	TRBJ1-1	CASSLALSNTEAFF	TGTGCCAGCAGCTTGGCCCTCTCAAACACTGAAGCTTTCTTT
TRBV7-8	.	TRBD1	TRBJ1-3	CASSRDSSGNTIYF	TGTGCCAGCAGCCGGGACAGCTCTGGAAACACCATATATTTT
TRBV9	.	.	TRBJ2-3	CASSVAPLPRTDTQYF	TGTGCCAGCAGCGTTGCACCCCTACCCCGCACAGATACGCAGTATTTT
TRBV6-2/TRBV6-3	once	.	TRBJ2-1	CASSYGADNEQFF	TGTGCCAGCAGTTACGGGGCAGACAATGAGCAGTTCTTC
TRBV5-1	.	.	TRBJ2-3	CASTIWAHRESDTQYF	TGCGCCAGCACCATTTGGGCCCACAGGGAATCAGATACGCAGTATTTT
TRBV7-2	few	.	TRBJ1-5	CASRQGDQPQHF	TGTGCCAGCAGGCAAGGGGATCAGCCCCAGCATTTT
TRBV5-4	.	TRBD1	TRBJ2-1	CASSPRTGVEQFF	TGTGCCAGCAGCCCAAGGACAGGGGTTGAGCAGTTCTTC
TRBV28	.	.	TRBJ1-2	CALGRTNYGYTF	TGTGCCCTAGGGAGGACTAACTATGGCTACACCTTC
TRBV18	.	.	TRBJ1-4	CASSVGATNEKLFF	TGTGCCAGCTCGGTCGGTGCAACTAATGAAAAACTGTTTTTT
TRBV19	.	.	TRBJ1-3	CASSVSGAPLSGNTIYF	TGTGCCAGTAGTGTTTCAGGGGCACCGCTCTCTGGAAACACCATATATTTT
TRBV19	.	TRBD2	TRBJ2-1	CATQTMGTSVAPLYNEQFF	TGTGCCACCCAAACTATGGGGACTAGCGTCGCCCCACTATACAATGAGCAGTTCTTC
TRBV6-2/TRBV6-3	.	.	TRBJ1-1	CASSSQGVTEAFF	TGTGCCAGCAGCTCACAGGGTGTCACTGAAGCTTTCTTT
TRBV9	.	.	TRBJ1-3	CASSPRDSGNTIYF	TGTGCCAGCAGTCCGAGGGACTCTGGAAACACCATATATTTT
TRBV14	.	.	TRBJ2-7	CASSLSNLLEQYF	TGTGCCAGCAGCCTTTCTAACCTCTTGGAGCAGTACTTC
TRBV15	.	.	TRBJ2-7	CATSYDPQQGTPEQYF	TGTGCCACCAGCTATGACCCCCAACAGGGTACTCCCGAGCAGTACTTC
TRBV2	.	TRBD2	TRBJ2-7	CASTPELAGVGEQYF	TGTGCCAGCACCCCCGAGCTAGCGGGAGTTGGCGAGCAGTACTTC
TRBV2	few	TRBD1	TRBJ2-7	CASSVDRVKSYEQYF	TGTGCCAGCAGTGTCGACAGGGTAAAGTCCTACGAGCAGTACTTC
TRBV14	.	.	TRBJ2-5	CASSQLIEETQYF	TGTGCCAGCAGCCAATTAATTGAAGAGACCCAGTACTTC
TRBV18	.	TRBD1	TRBJ1-5	CASSPGTGNNQPQHF	TGTGCCAGCTCCCCCGGGACAGGGAACAATCAGCCCCAGCATTTT
TRBV6-5	.	TRBD2	TRBJ2-1	CASIMGLAMYNEQFF	TGTGCCAGCATTATGGGACTAGCGATGTACAATGAGCAGTTCTTC
TRBV9	once	TRBD2	TRBJ2-1	CASSLGLAGREQFF	TGTGCCAGCAGCCTCGGACTAGCGGGACGGGAGCAGTTCTTC
TRBV28	.	.	TRBJ1-6	CASRIVGRSPLHF	TGTGCCAGCAGAATCGTTGGCCGTTCACCCCTCCACTTT
TRBV6-6	.	TRBD1	TRBJ2-7	CASRWGQQAYEQYF	TGTGCCAGCAGGTGGGGACAGCAAGCCTACGAGCAGTACTTC
TRBV7-2	.	.	TRBJ2-7	CASSLGEPLEQYF	TGTGCCAGCAGCTTAGGGGAGCCTCTCGAGCAGTACTTC
TRBV2	.	TRBD1	TRBJ2-1	CASSVLGQGSNEQFF	TGTGCCAGCAGTGTCTTGGGACAGGGATCCAATGAGCAGTTCTTC
TRBV4-1	few	TRBD1	TRBJ2-7	CASSQEPGTGDEQYF	TGCGCCAGCAGCCAAGAGCCAGGGACAGGGGACGAGCAGTACTTC
TRBV7-3	.	TRBD1	TRBJ1-4	CASSLVWRTGEKLFF	TGTGCCAGCAGCTTAGTTTGGCGGACAGGAGAAAAACTGTTTTTT
TRBV30	.	TRBD2	TRBJ2-7	CAWRSTSGSYEQYF	TGTGCCTGGAGAAGTACCAGCGGGAGTTACGAGCAGTACTTC
TRBV7-2	.	TRBD1	TRBJ1-2	CASSTRQGGYYGYTF	TGTGCCAGCAGCACCCGGCAGGGGGGATACTATGGCTACACCTTC
TRBV28	.	.	TRBJ2-5	CASSPGGPGETQYF	TGTGCCAGCAGTCCCGGAGGGCCAGGGGAGACCCAGTACTTC
TRBV28	.	TRBD1	TRBJ1-1	CASSTPQGRNTEAFF	TGTGCCAGCAGTACCCCACAGGGGAGGAACACTGAAGCTTTCTTT
TRBV24-1	.	TRBD1	TRBJ2-3	CATSDPTGRTQYF	TGTGCCACCAGTGATCCGACAGGGAGAACGCAGTATTTT
TRBV6-5	.	.	TRBJ1-5	CASSSRARNQPQHF	TGTGCCAGCAGTTCCAGGGCTCGCAATCAGCCCCAGCATTTT
TRBV7-2	.	.	TRBJ2-3	CASSLLPPGSTDTQYF	TGTGCCAGCAGCTTACTTCCCCCCGGGAGCACAGATACGCAGTATTTT
TRBV6-5	.	.	TRBJ1-2	CASRDSNYGYTF	TGTGCCAGCAGAGACAGTAACTATGGCTACACCTTC
TRBV9	.	.	TRBJ2-3	CASSREQVRDTQYF	TGTGCCAGCAGCAGAGAACAGGTTCGGGATACGCAGTATTTT
TRBV6-2/TRBV6-3	once	TRBD2	TRBJ2-7	CASSLGLAYPTYEQYF	TGTGCCAGCAGCCTCGGACTAGCCTACCCTACCTACGAGCAGTACTTC
TRBV27	.	TRBD1	TRBJ1-1	CASSFAGGRPNTEAFF	TGTGCCAGCAGTTTTGCAGGGGGCCGGCCGAACACTGAAGCTTTCTTT
TRBV18	.	TRBD1	TRBJ1-1	CASSPNRGDTEAFF	TGTGCCAGCTCCCCGAACAGGGGGGACACTGAAGCTTTCTTT
TRBV6-5	.	.	TRBJ1-2	CASRTWTASNYGYTF	TGTGCCAGCAGGACCTGGACAGCGTCTAACTATGGCTACACCTTC
TRBV7-2	.	TRBD1	TRBJ2-7	CASSPLAGTASYEQYF	TGTGCCAGCAGCCCTCTGGCCGGGACAGCCTCCTACGAGCAGTACTTC
TRBV2	.	.	TRBJ2-7	CATRIDRGGYEQYF	TGTGCCACCAGAATAGACAGGGGAGGGTACGAGCAGTACTTC
TRBV27	.	.	TRBJ1-1	CASSLGQLTEAFF	TGTGCCAGCAGTTTAGGGCAGCTCACTGAAGCTTTCTTT
TRBV15	.	.	TRBJ2-1	CATSTQGGNEQFF	TGTGCCACCAGCACCCAGGGTGGGAATGAGCAGTTCTTC
TRBV6-2/TRBV6-3	.	.	TRBJ2-7	CASSLGRDEQYF	TGTGCCAGCAGTCTCGGGCGGGACGAGCAGTACTTC
TRBV29-1	.	.	TRBJ2-1	CSVELTRELFNEQFF	TGCAGCGTTGAGTTAACACGGGAGCTATTCAATGAGCAGTTCTTC
TRBV27	.	.	TRBJ1-2	CASSLDGIGGYTF	TGTGCCAGCAGTTTGGACGGGATAGGTGGCTACACCTTC
TRBV5-6	.	.	TRBJ2-2	CASSSLGRSTGELFF	TGTGCCAGCAGCTCCCTAGGTCGGAGCACCGGGGAGCTGTTTTTT
TRBV6-1	.	.	TRBJ1-1	CASSEVGGRTEAFF	TGTGCCAGCAGTGAAGTGGGGGGGCGGACTGAAGCTTTCTTT
TRBV28	.	TRBD1	TRBJ2-1	CASSRTGGFIDEQFF	TGTGCCAGCAGTCGGACAGGGGGCTTTATCGATGAGCAGTTCTTC
TRBV7-9	.	.	TRBJ2-7	CASSLEVGDPYEQYF	TGTGCCAGCAGCTTAGAGGTGGGAGACCCATACGAGCAGTACTTC
TRBV7-8	.	.	TRBJ1-5	CASSFQTGPQPQHF	TGTGCCAGCAGCTTCCAAACAGGGCCCCAGCCCCAGCATTTT
TRBV2	.	TRBD2	TRBJ2-3	CASSGQREGGTQYF	TGTGCCAGCAGTGGTCAGCGGGAGGGCGGTACGCAGTATTTT